The table lists the clone carrying this TCR beta chain with a few counts. This sample was included in a study of technical replicates of blood from four donors. Repertoires were generated with immunoSEQ multiplex PCR, while TCRdb's copy carries only in-frame clones and drops some. Among approximately 69,000 clones listed, approximately 89% were seen once. The CDR3 has 15 amino acids. V dropped 2 bases and J dropped 5 bases, with 15 bases sitting between them. Germline values: CDR1 MNHEY, CDR2 SVGAGI. This receptor was identified in a human donor in good health. Some clones in this sample may be carry-over from other donors' samples. This sequence joins TRBV6-5 and TRBJ2-5, with D possibly TRBD2 on 7 matching bases. Input material: PBMCs. The DNA of the CDR3 is TGTGCCAGCAGTTACCGGGGGGCCTCCGGTGAGACCCAGTACTTC. Protein: CASSYRGASGETQYF.